This T cell receptor beta chain was found in a study of cytomegalovirus exposure and HLA in healthy donors. Overall study: HLA-typed donors were the source of 82 million or so unique TCRs, which an early data release held.

In this sample, this clone turned up a few times. Antigen unknown. The PCR was carried out with 60 Vbeta primers and 13 Jbeta primers. TCRdb's table, derived via immunoSEQ multiplex PCR, lists solely in-frame clones and lacks some. The sample consists of 150,000 to 180,000 clones, 79% of them appearing once. Study-level points and caveats: A later analysis by the authors found several of the most significant clusters apparently linked to common viral pathogens. Cytomegalovirus-associated TCR beta chains were listed, numbering 164. TCR beta V segments were, for the most part, productive about 87% or about 30% of the time in an earlier analysis.

The CDR3 has 16 residues. Per germline, CDR1 LNHDA and CDR2 SQIVND (reference sequence). Between the trimmed V and J ends, which lost 3 bases and 1 base, there was a span of 13 bases. The sample taken for sequencing was PBMCs. This chain connects TRBV19 to TRBJ1-5; unclear D gene. The sequence was collected from a man aged 30 to 45 in good health and CMV-seropositive. The CDR3 coding sequence is TGTGCCAGTAGTATTAAGAGACTTGAGAGCAATCAGCCCCAGCATTTT. Protein: CASSIKRLESNQPQHF.